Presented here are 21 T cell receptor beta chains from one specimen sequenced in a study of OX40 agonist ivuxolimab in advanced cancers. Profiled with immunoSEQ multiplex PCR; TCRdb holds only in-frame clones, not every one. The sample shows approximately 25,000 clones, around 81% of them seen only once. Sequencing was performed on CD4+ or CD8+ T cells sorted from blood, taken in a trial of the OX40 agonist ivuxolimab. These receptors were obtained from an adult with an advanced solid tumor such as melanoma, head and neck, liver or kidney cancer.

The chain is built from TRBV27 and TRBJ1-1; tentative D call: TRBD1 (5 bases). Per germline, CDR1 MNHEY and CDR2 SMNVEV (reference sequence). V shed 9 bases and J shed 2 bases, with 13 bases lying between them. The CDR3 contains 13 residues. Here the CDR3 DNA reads TGTGCCAGTCAAGCAGGGAAAAACACTGAAGCTTTCTTT. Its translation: CASQAGKNTEAFF.

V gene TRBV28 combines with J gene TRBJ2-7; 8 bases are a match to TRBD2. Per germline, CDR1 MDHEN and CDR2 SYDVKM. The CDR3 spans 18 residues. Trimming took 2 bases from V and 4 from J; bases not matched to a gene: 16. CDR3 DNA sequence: TGTGCCAGCAGTTTAGGGACTAGTTATAATTTGCGGGGTTACGAGCAGTACTTC. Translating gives CASSLGTSYNLRGYEQYF.

The CDR3 is CSVGTGNNYEQYF. CDR3 coding DNA: TGCAGCGTAGGGACAGGGAACAACTACGAGCAGTACTTC. The gene calls are TRBV29-1 and TRBJ2-7; 9 positions match TRBD1. The germline gives CDR1 SQVTM, CDR2 ANQGSEA. CDR3 length: 13 residues. Losses at the gene ends were 6 bases for V and 3 bases for J; bases not matched to a gene: 6.

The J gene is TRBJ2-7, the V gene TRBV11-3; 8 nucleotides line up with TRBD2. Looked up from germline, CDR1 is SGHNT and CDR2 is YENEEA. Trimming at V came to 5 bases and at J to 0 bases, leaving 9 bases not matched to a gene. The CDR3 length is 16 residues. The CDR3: CASSTTSGLSSYEQYF. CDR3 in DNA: TGTGCCAGCAGCACAACTAGCGGATTAAGCTCCTACGAGCAGTACTTC.

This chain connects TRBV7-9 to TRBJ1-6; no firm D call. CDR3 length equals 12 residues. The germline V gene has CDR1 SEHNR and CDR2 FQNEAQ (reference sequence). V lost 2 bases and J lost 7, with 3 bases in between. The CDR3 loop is CASSLTNSPLHF. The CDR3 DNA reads TGTGCCAGCAGCTTAACCAATTCACCCCTCCACTTT.

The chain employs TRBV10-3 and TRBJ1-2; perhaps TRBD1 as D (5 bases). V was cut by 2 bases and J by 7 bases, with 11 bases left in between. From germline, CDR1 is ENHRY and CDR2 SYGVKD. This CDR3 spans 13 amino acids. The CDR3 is CAISEGGGGGYTF. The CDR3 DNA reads TGTGCCATCAGTGAGGGGGGAGGAGGTGGCTACACCTTC.

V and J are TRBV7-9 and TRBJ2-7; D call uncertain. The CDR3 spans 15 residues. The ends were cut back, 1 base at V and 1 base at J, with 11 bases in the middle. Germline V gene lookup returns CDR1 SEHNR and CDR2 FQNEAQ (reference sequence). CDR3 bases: TGTGCCAGCAGCTTAGGGTCAGGTCAATCCTACGAGCAGTACTTC. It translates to CASSLGSGQSYEQYF.

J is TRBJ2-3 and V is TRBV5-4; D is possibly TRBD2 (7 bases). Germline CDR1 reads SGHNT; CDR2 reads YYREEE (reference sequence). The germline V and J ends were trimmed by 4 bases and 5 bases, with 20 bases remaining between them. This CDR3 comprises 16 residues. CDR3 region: CASSRGGGGPGDTQYF. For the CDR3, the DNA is TGTGCCAGCAGCCGAGGTGGGGGGGGCCCCGGAGATACGCAGTATTTT. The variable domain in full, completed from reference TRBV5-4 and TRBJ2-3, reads ETGVTQSPTHLIKTRGQQVTLRCSSQSGHNTVSWYQQALGQGPQFIFQYYREEENGRGNFPPRFSGLQFPNYSSELNVNALELDDSALYLCASSRGGGGPGDTQYFGPGTRLTVL.

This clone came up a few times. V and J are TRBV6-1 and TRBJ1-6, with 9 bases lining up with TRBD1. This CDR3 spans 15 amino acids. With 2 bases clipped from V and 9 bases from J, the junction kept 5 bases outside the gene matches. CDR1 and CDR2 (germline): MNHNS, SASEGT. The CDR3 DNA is TGTGCCAGCAGTGAACGGACAGGGGAGGGTTCACCCCTCCACTTT. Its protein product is CASSERTGEGSPLHF.

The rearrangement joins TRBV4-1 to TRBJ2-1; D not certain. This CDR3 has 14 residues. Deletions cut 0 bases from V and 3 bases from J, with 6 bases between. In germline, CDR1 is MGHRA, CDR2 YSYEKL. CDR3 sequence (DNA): TGCGCCAGCAGCCAAGAGCACGGCTACAATGAGCAGTTCTTC. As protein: CASSQEHGYNEQFF.

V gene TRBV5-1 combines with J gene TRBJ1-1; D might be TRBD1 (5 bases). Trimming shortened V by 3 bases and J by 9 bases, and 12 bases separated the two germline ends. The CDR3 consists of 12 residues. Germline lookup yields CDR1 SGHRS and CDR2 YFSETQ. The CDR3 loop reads CASSSHRQQAFF. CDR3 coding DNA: TGCGCCAGCAGCTCCCACAGGCAGCAAGCTTTCTTT.

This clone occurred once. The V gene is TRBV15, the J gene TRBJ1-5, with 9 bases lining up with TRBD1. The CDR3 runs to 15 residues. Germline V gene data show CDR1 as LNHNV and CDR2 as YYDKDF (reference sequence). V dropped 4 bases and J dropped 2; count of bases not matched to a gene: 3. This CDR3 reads CATSKDRGGNQPQHF. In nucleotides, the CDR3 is TGTGCCACCAGCAAGGACAGGGGTGGCAATCAGCCCCAGCATTTT.

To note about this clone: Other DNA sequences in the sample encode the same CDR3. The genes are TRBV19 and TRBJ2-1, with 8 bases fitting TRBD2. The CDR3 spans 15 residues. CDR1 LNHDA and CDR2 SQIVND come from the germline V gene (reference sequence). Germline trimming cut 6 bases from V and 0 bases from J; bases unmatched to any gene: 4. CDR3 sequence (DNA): TGTGCCAGTAGAACTAGCGGTAGCTCCTACAATGAGCAGTTCTTC. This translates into CASRTSGSSYNEQFF.

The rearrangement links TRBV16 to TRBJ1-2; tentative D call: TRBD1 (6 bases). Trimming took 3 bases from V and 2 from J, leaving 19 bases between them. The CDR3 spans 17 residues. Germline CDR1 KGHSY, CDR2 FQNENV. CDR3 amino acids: CASSHLRKGQGNYGYTF. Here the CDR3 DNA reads TGTGCCAGCAGCCACCTACGGAAGGGGCAGGGGAACTATGGCTACACCTTC.

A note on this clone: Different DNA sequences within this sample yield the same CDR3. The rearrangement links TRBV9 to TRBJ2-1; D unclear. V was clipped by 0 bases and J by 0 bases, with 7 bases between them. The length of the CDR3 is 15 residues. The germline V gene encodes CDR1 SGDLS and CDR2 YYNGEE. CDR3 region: CASSVVGSSYNEQFF. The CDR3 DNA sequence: TGTGCCAGCAGCGTAGTAGGTAGCTCCTACAATGAGCAGTTCTTC.

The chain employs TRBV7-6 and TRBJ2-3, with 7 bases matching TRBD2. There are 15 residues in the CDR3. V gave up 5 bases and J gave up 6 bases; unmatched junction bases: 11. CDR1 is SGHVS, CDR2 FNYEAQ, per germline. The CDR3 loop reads CASSRGERPADTQYF. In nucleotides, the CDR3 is TGTGCCAGCAGCCGGGGGGAGCGACCGGCGGATACGCAGTATTTT.

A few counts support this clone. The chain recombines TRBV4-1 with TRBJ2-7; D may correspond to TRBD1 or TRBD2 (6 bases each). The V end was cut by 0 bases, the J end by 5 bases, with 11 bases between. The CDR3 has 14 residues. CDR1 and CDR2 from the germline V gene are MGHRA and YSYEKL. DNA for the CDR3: TGCGCCAGCAGCCAAGAGGGGGGCTGGGACGAGCAGTACTTC. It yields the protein CASSQEGGWDEQYF.

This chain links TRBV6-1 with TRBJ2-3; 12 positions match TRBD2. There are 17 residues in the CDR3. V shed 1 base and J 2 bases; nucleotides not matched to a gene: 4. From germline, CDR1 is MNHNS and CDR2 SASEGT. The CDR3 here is CASSEVGLAGLTDTQYF. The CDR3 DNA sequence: TGTGCCAGCAGTGAAGTAGGACTAGCGGGGCTCACAGATACGCAGTATTTT.

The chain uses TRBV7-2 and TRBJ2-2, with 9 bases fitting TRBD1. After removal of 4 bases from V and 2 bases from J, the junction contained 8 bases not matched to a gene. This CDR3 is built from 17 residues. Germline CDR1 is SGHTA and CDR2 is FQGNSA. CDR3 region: CASSSRTGESNTGELFF. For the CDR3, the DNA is TGTGCCAGCAGCTCTCGGACAGGGGAGTCCAACACCGGGGAGCTGTTTTTT.

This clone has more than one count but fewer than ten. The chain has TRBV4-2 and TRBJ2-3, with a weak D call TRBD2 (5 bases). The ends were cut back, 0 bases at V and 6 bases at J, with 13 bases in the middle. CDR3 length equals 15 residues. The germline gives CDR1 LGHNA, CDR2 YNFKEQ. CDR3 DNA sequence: TGTGCCAGCAGCCAAGATTACGGGGAATCGGATACGCAGTATTTT. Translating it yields CASSQDYGESDTQYF.

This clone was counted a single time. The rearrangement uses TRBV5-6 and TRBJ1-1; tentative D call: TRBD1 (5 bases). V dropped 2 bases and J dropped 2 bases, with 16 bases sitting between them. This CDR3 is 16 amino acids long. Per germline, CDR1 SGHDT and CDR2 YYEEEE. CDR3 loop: CASSFFRVGSNTEAFF. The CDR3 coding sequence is TGTGCCAGCAGCTTTTTCAGGGTTGGGAGCAACACTGAAGCTTTCTTT.